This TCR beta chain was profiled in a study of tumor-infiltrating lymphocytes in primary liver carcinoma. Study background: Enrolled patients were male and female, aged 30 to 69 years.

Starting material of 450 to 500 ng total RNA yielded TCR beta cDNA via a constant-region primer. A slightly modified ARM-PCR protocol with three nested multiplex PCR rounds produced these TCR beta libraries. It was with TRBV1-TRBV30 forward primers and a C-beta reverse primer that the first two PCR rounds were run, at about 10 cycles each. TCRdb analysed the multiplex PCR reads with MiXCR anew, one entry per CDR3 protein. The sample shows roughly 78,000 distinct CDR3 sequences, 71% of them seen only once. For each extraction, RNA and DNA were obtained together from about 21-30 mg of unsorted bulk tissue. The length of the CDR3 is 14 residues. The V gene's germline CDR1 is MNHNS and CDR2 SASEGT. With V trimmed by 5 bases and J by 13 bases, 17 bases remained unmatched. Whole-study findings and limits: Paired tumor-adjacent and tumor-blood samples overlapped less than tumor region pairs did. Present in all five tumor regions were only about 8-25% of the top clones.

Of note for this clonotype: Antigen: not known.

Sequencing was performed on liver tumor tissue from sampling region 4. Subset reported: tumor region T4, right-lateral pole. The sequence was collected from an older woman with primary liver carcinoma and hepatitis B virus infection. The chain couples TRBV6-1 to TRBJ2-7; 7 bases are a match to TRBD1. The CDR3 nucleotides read TGTGCCAGCAGTCAATTCGGACAGGTCTACGAGCGATACTTC. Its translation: CASSQFGQVYERYF.